This T cell receptor beta chain was obtained from a study of vaccination effects on CD4 cells after COVID-19. TCRdb's copy holds only in-frame clones and misses some; the assay was immunoSEQ multiplex PCR. The data show some 40,000 clones, roughly 87% seen once. In the case of this clone: The target antigen is unknown.

Isolating CD4+ T cells followed approximately nine days of culture. The receptor was isolated from a human donor who received a COVID-19 vaccine. The specimen comprised CD4+ T cells from PBMCs cultured without peptide, sampled before COVID-19 vaccination.

In DNA form, the CDR3 reads TGTGCCAGTAGTATAAGTATAGGGGGCCGCACAGATACGCAGTATTTT. Translated: CASSISIGGRTDTQYF. The chain joins TRBV19 to TRBJ2-3; 7 positions match TRBD1. This CDR3 region has 16 residues. The germline gives CDR1 LNHDA, CDR2 SQIVND (reference sequence). J gave up 1 base and V 2 bases, and 6 bases lay outside the gene matches. The full variable domain, completed using reference TRBV19 and TRBJ2-3, is DGGITQSPKYLFRKEGQNVTLSCEQNLNHDAMYWYRQDPGQGLRLIYYSQIVNDFQKGDIAEGYSVSREKKESFPLTVTSAQKNPTAFYLCASSISIGGRTDTQYFGPGTRLTVL.